Listed below are T cell receptor beta chains from one sample, sequenced in a study of blood T cell repertoires in COVID-19. Here immunoSEQ multiplex PCR was the method, and the copy in TCRdb shows in-frame clones only, minus some. The sample lists 65,000 to 80,000 clones, roughly 84% occurring once. Sample: peripheral blood. Receptor source: a human donor in a cohort sampled during active COVID-19. Each CDR3 is given with its conserved first and last residue. The order of the fields is V gene, clone size, J gene, D gene, CDR3 DNA, CDR3 protein. A D gene is named only where the DNA matches it firmly. Not every row has a clone size; where given, it reads once, few, many or a size class.

TRBV5-4,NA,TRBJ1-1,TRBD1,TGTGCCAGCAGCTTAACAGGGGGTGGCACTGAAGCTTTCTTT,CASSLTGGGTEAFF
TRBV21-1,once,TRBJ2-3,NA,TGTGCCAGCAGCAAACCGGCTAGCGGCACAGATACGCAGTATTTT,CASSKPASGTDTQYF
TRBV3-1/TRBV3-2,NA,TRBJ1-5,NA,TGTGCCAGCAGCCAAGGCGTAGGCAGGGGTAAGCCCCAGCATTTT,CASSQGVGRGKPQHF
TRBV2,NA,TRBJ2-5,NA,TGTGCCAGCAGGCTTGGGACAACATGGGAGACCCAGTACTTC,CASRLGTTWETQYF
TRBV18,NA,TRBJ2-3,TRBD1,TGTGCCAGCTCACTGGGACAGGGGATCACAGATACGCAGTATTTT,CASSLGQGITDTQYF
TRBV5-1,once,TRBJ1-6,TRBD1,TGCGCCAGCAGCTTAGGAGAGACAGGGTATAATTCACCCCTCCACTTT,CASSLGETGYNSPLHF
TRBV5-1,NA,TRBJ2-1,NA,TGCGCCAGCAGCTGGGGACCCGAAGGGGGGGTGAGCTCCTACAATGAGCAGTTCTTC,CASSWGPEGGVSSYNEQFF
TRBV30,NA,TRBJ1-6,NA,TGTGCCTGGGACCCAGGGTATAATTCACCCCTCCACTTT,CAWDPGYNSPLHF
TRBV6-5,many,TRBJ2-7,NA,TGTGCCAGCGCGTTCAGGGGCAAATCCTACGAGCAGTACTTC,CASAFRGKSYEQYF
TRBV5-5,NA,TRBJ1-1,NA,TGTGCCAGCAGCTTAAGGCAGGGAGGGACTGAAGCTTTCTTT,CASSLRQGGTEAFF